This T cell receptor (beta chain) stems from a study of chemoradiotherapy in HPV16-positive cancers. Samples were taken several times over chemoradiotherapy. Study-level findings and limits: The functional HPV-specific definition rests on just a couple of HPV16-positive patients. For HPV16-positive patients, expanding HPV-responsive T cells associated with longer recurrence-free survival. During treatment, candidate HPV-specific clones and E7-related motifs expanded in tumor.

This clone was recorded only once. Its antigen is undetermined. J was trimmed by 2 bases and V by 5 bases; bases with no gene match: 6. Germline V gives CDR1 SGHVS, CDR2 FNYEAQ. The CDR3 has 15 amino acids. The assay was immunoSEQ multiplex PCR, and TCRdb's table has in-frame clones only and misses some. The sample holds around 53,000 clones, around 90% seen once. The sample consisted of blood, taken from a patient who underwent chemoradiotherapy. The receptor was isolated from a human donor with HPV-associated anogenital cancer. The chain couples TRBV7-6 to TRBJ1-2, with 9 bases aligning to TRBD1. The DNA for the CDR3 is TGTGCCAGCAGCCCGGGCGGGACAGGGAACTATGGCTACACCTTC. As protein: CASSPGGTGNYGYTF.